Given below is one T cell receptor beta chain in context. Antigen: not known. This sample stems from a study of graft-versus-host responses after intestinal transplantation. About the study: Transplant types were multivisceral, liver-intestinal, or isolated intestinal. Each recipient received anti-thymocyte globulin induction, then tacrolimus and steroids for around three years.

Study conclusions and caveats: High graft-versus-host to host-versus-graft clonal ratios were found in allografts of patients who had graft-donor T cell macrochimerism. Recipient bone marrow held GvH clones, some seen earlier in ileum or blood.

The length of the CDR3 is 14 residues. Trimming pared 0 bases from V and 3 bases from J, leaving 8 bases between. Germline CDR1 and CDR2: MNHNY and SVGAGI (reference sequence). Method: immunoSEQ multiplex PCR; TCRdb's copy keeps in-frame clones and lacks some. The sample includes approximately 90,000 clones, 88% of them seen just once. The sequenced sample was unstimulated CD4+ T cells sorted from spleen or lymph node cells, obtained before transplant. The source is a human donor who was the organ donor for an intestinal transplant. The V call is TRBV6-6, the J call TRBJ1-1; D is ambiguous. The CDR3 is CASSYSYGDTEAFF. The DNA of the CDR3 is TGTGCCAGCAGTTACTCGTACGGGGACACTGAAGCTTTCTTT.